One and the same sample provided the 23 T cell receptor beta chains below, sequenced in a study of blood T cell repertoires in COVID-19. Sequenced by immunoSEQ multiplex PCR; TCRdb stores in-frame clones only, minus some. Among about 38,000 clones listed, approximately 80% were seen once. Sequencing was done on a sample of peripheral blood. Receptor source: a man aged 50 to 60 with active COVID-19.

V usage is TRBV2 and J usage is TRBJ1-4; 7 bases align to TRBD1. V shed 0 bases, J shed 9 bases, and the junction held 13 bases outside the gene matches. From germline, CDR1 is SNHLY and CDR2 FYNNEI. The CDR3 consists of 17 residues. In DNA, the CDR3 is TGTGCCAGCAGTGAAGCGCTTCATTTTGCAGGGGGTAAAAAACTGTTTTTT. Protein product: CASSEALHFAGGKKLFF.

This chain joins TRBV6-4 and TRBJ1-2; D unresolved. CDR3 length: 13 amino acids. Germline V gene lookup returns CDR1 MRHNA and CDR2 SNTAGT. V was pared by 6 bases and J by 4 bases, with 12 bases between. The CDR3 here is CASSRTLGYGYTF. CDR3 bases: TGTGCCAGCAGCAGGACTTTGGGCTATGGCTACACCTTC.

This chain joins TRBV5-1 and TRBJ2-2, with D tentatively TRBD2 (7 bases). V was shortened by 4 bases and J by 7 bases, with 14 bases between the two germline ends. Germline V gives CDR1 SGHRS, CDR2 YFSETQ. The CDR3 covers 14 residues. The CDR3 nucleotides read TGCGCCAGCAGCCCCGGGGGGCTTGGCGGGGAGCTGTTTTTT. Protein sequence: CASSPGGLGGELFF.

The chain is built from TRBV28 and TRBJ1-2, with D maybe TRBD1 (5 bases). This CDR3 is built from 16 residues. V dropped 3 bases and J dropped 1 base, with 15 bases sitting between them. The germline gives CDR1 MDHEN, CDR2 SYDVKM. In nucleotides, the CDR3 is TGTGCCAGCAGTTTTTGGGTCCCAGGGATTAACTATGGCTACACCTTC. It codes for CASSFWVPGINYGYTF.

The V call is TRBV1, the J call TRBJ2-5; the listed D gene, TRBD1, was not tested against the DNA. TRBV1 is marked as a pseudogene. The CDR3 length is 13 residues. Written as DNA, the CDR3 is TGCACCAGCAGTCCCAGGGAAGGAGAGACCCAGTACTTC. This gives the protein CTSSPREGETQYF.

This CDR3 reads CASSLGDRGEPYEQYF. In DNA form, the CDR3 reads TGCGCCAGCAGCTTGGGGGACAGGGGCGAACCCTACGAGCAGTACTTC. This sequence joins TRBV5-1 and TRBJ2-7, with TRBD1 matching over 10 bases. V gave up 0 bases and J gave up 2 bases; unmatched junction bases: 5. Germline CDR1 reads SGHRS; CDR2 reads YFSETQ. This CDR3 contains 16 residues.

This clone was observed a handful of times. V and J are TRBV5-1 and TRBJ1-3; 9 bases line up with TRBD1. Germline CDR1 and CDR2: SGHRS and YFSETQ. V shed 3 bases and J 2 bases; nucleotides not matched to a gene: 0. The CDR3 contains 14 residues. CDR3 region: CASSWTGAGNTIYF. The CDR3 nucleotides are TGCGCCAGCAGCTGGACAGGGGCTGGAAACACCATATATTTT.

This chain uses TRBV24-1 with TRBJ2-3; 7 nucleotides agree with TRBD1. V trimming: 6 bases; J trimming: 2 bases; junction bases outside the gene matches: 7. Per the germline V gene, CDR1 is KGHDR and CDR2 is SFDVKD. This CDR3 spans 15 amino acids. The CDR3 sequence is CATSYRQGDTDTQYF. The CDR3 nucleotides read TGTGCCACCAGTTACCGACAGGGTGACACAGATACGCAGTATTTT.

The table lists this clone with a count of one. This chain links TRBV14 with TRBJ2-5, with TRBD2 identical over 13 bases. Germline assignment: CDR1 SGHDN and CDR2 FVKESK. There are 16 residues in the CDR3. The V gene end was trimmed by 4 bases and the J gene end by 7 bases; junction bases not matched to a gene: 9. As DNA, the CDR3 is TGTGCCAGCAGCCTGGGACTAGCGGGGATCGGGGTGACCCAGTACTTC. Its translation: CASSLGLAGIGVTQYF.

This chain uses TRBV28 with TRBJ1-1; possible D gene TRBD1, 5 bases. Looked up from germline, CDR1 is MDHEN and CDR2 is SYDVKM. Trimming cost V 1 base and J 0 bases, with 9 bases left between them. This CDR3 spans 15 amino acids. This CDR3 is CASSLSPGMNTEAFF. CDR3 DNA sequence: TGTGCCAGCAGTTTATCCCCAGGGATGAACACTGAAGCTTTCTTT.

This clone was counted once. The rearrangement links TRBV18 to TRBJ1-4; D gene ambiguous. The V gene lost 1 base and the J gene lost 0 bases, with 12 bases spanning the gap. From germline, CDR1 is KGHSH and CDR2 LQKENI. This CDR3 region has 17 residues. This CDR3 is CASSPQQSRATNEKLFF. The DNA for the CDR3 is TGTGCCAGCTCACCACAACAGAGCCGTGCAACTAATGAAAAACTGTTTTTT.

In its sample, this clone was seen a few times. The chain couples TRBV7-2 to TRBJ2-2; weak D call: TRBD2 (6 bases). The CDR3 is 16 amino acids. Germline V gives CDR1 SGHTA, CDR2 FQGNSA. V was pared by 5 bases and J by 4 bases, with 17 bases between. CDR3 nucleotides: TGTGCCAGCAGCCCTCCCGGAGGGTTGGGCACCGGGGAGCTGTTTTTT. Protein sequence: CASSPPGGLGTGELFF.

The rearrangement uses TRBV13 and TRBJ2-1; TRBD2 aligns across 14 bases. Germline V lookup: CDR1 PRHDT, CDR2 FYEKMQ (reference sequence). This CDR3 has 17 residues. With V trimmed by 5 bases and J by 3 bases, 6 bases remained unmatched. CDR3: CASSEGTSGGFYNEQFF. The CDR3 DNA sequence: TGTGCCAGCAGCGAAGGGACTAGCGGGGGCTTCTACAATGAGCAGTTCTTC. The entire variable domain, with the rest obtained from reference TRBV13 and TRBJ2-1, is as follows: AAGVIQSPRHLIKEKRETATLKCYPIPRHDTVYWYQQGPGQDPQFLISFYEKMQSDKGSIPDRFSAQQFSDYHSELNMSSLELGDSALYFCASSEGTSGGFYNEQFFGPGTRLTVL.

V usage is TRBV5-1 and J usage is TRBJ1-2; 8 bases map to TRBD1. Germline V gives CDR1 SGHRS, CDR2 YFSETQ. CDR3 size: 13 residues. V lost 0 bases, J lost 6 bases, and 1 base stayed unmatched. The CDR3 region is CASSLGQGNGYTF. CDR3 nucleotide sequence: TGCGCCAGCAGCTTGGGACAGGGGAATGGCTACACCTTC.

V and J are TRBV28 and TRBJ2-5, with a possible D match to TRBD2 (7 bases). The V end was cut by 7 bases, the J end by 2 bases, with 17 bases between. The germline V gene has CDR1 MDHEN and CDR2 SYDVKM. The CDR3 extends over 15 amino acids. CDR3 sequence reads: CASTGGRGFQETQYF. CDR3 DNA sequence: TGTGCCAGCACTGGGGGGCGGGGGTTTCAAGAGACCCAGTACTTC.

This chain links TRBV4-1 with TRBJ1-2; 7 bases line up with TRBD1. Germline V CDR1 and CDR2: MGHRA, YSYEKL. The length of the CDR3 is 15 residues. The junction had 5 bases not matched to a gene; V was cut back by 3 bases and J by 1 base. For the CDR3, the DNA is TGCGCCAGCAGCCAGGGGGACAGAAGTAACTATGGCTACACCTTC. This sequence encodes CASSQGDRSNYGYTF.

V and J are TRBV10-3 and TRBJ1-2, with no clear D. Trimming shortened V by 7 bases and J by 2 bases, and 8 bases separated the two germline ends. Germline assignment: CDR1 ENHRY and CDR2 SYGVKD. The CDR3 totals 12 residues. CDR3 protein: CAIKEDNYGYTF. The DNA of the CDR3 is TGTGCCATCAAGGAGGACAACTATGGCTACACCTTC.

The CDR3, as DNA: TGTGCCAGCAGGAAAGTGGGGGGGAGCACTGAAGCTTTCTTT. It codes for CASRKVGGSTEAFF. The chain has TRBV27 and TRBJ1-1; possibly TRBD1 for D (5 bases). Trimming removed 6 bases from V and 4 bases from J, with 15 bases in between. This CDR3 is 14 amino acids long. Germline CDR1 reads MNHEY; CDR2 reads SMNVEV (reference sequence).

The chain combines TRBV2 with TRBJ1-2; 7 bases align to TRBD1. The CDR3 spans 16 residues. Germline CDR1 and CDR2: SNHLY and FYNNEI. V lost 5 bases to trimming and J lost 1 base; unmatched junction nucleotides: 10. The CDR3 DNA reads TGTGCCAGCAGTCCGGACAGGTACAACTATAACTATGGCTACACCTTC. Translation gives CASSPDRYNYNYGYTF.

The V gene is TRBV13, the J gene TRBJ1-5; 8 bases fit TRBD1. Germline CDR1 is PRHDT and CDR2 is FYEKMQ (reference sequence). This CDR3 region has 22 residues. V shed 5 bases, J shed 0 bases, and the junction held 24 bases outside the gene matches. CDR3 amino acids: CASSVPDRETLPREYSNQPQHF. The CDR3 DNA follows: TGTGCCAGCAGCGTCCCGGACAGGGAGACTCTCCCCCGGGAATATAGCAATCAGCCCCAGCATTTT.

This clone appeared a single time. The chain couples TRBV5-1 to TRBJ2-3; maybe TRBD2 (5 bases). This CDR3 spans 15 amino acids. V lost 4 bases and J lost 5, with 17 bases in between. Germline V CDR1 and CDR2: SGHRS, YFSETQ. This chain's CDR3 is CASSNPEGSGDTQYF. CDR3 nucleotides: TGCGCCAGCAGCAATCCCGAGGGTTCCGGAGATACGCAGTATTTT.

The chain joins TRBV27 to TRBJ2-2; TRBD1 matches at 7 bases. Germline loops: CDR1 MNHEY, CDR2 SMNVEV (reference sequence). After removal of 6 bases from V and 7 bases from J, the junction contained 17 bases not matched to a gene. This CDR3 is 17 amino acids long. CDR3: CASSQRGRGVSIGELFF. For the CDR3, the DNA is TGTGCCAGCAGCCAGAGGGGGCGAGGTGTATCCATCGGGGAGCTGTTTTTT.

CDR3 loop: CASLASPPSGANVLTF. The CDR3 DNA reads as TGTGCCAGCTTAGCTTCCCCACCTTCTGGGGCCAACGTCCTGACTTTC. V and J are TRBV7-2 and TRBJ2-6; D remains unclear. This CDR3 region has 16 residues. CDR1 and CDR2 (germline): SGHTA, FQGNSA. Trimming removed 8 bases at V and 1 base at J, with 15 bases between.